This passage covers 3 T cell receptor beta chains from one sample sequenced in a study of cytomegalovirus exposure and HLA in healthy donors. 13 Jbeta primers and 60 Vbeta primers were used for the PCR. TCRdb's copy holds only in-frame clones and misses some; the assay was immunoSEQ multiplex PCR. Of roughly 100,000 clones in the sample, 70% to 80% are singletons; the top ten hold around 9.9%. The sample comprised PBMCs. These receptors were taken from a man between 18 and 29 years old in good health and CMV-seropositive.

CDR3 DNA: TGTGCCATCAGTGAGTCAGTGACAGGGGACACCGGGGAGCTGTTTTTT. It translates to CAISESVTGDTGELFF. The chain uses TRBV10-3 and TRBJ2-2; 8 nucleotides agree with TRBD1. J gave up 3 bases and V 0 bases, and 3 bases lay outside the gene matches. This CDR3 is 16 amino acids long. Germline V CDR1 and CDR2: ENHRY, SYGVKD.

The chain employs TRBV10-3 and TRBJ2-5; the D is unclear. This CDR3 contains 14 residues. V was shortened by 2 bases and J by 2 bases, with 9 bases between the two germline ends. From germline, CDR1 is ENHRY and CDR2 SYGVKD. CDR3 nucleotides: TGTGCCATCAGTGAGCCGACAAAACAAGAGACCCAGTACTTC. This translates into CAISEPTKQETQYF.

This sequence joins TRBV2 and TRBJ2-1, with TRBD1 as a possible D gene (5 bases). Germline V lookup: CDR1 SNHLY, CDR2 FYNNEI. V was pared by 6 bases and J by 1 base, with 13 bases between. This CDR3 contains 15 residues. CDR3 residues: CASRRSRASYNEQFF. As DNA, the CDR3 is TGTGCCAGCAGGAGATCCAGGGCTTCCTACAATGAGCAGTTCTTC.